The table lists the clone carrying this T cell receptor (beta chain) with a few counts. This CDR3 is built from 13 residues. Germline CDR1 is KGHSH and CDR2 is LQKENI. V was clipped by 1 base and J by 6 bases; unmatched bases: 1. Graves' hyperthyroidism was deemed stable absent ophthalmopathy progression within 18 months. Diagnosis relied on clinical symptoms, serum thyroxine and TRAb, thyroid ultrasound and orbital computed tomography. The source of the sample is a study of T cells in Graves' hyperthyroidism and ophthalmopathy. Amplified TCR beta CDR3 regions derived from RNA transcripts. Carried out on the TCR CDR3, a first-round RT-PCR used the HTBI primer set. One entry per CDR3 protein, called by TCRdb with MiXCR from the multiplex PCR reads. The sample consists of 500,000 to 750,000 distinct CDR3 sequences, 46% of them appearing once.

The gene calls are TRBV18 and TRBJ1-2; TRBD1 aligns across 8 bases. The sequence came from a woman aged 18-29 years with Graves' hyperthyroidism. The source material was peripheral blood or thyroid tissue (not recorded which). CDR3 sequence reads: CASSPLDRDGYTF. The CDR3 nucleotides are TGTGCCAGCTCACCACTGGACAGGGATGGCTACACCTTC.